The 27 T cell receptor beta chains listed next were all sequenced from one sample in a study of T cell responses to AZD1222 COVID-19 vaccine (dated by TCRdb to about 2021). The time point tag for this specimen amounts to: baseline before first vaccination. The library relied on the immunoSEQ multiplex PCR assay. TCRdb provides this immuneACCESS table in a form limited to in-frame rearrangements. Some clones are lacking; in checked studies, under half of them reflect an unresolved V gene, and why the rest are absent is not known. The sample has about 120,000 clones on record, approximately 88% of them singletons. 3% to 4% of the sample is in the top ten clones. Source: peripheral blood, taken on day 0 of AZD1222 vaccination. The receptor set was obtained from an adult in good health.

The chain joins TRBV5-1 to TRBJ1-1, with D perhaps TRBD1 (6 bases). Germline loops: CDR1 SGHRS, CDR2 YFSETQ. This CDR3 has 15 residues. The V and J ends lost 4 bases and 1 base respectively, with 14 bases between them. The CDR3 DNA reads TGCGCCAGCAGCGCCAGGGGACAACAGAACACTGAAGCTTTCTTT. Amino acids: CASSARGQQNTEAFF.

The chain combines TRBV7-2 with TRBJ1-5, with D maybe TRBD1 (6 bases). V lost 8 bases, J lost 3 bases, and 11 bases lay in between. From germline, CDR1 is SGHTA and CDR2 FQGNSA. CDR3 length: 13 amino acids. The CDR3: CASGRGFNQPQHF. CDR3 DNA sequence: TGTGCCAGCGGCAGGGGATTCAATCAGCCCCAGCATTTT.

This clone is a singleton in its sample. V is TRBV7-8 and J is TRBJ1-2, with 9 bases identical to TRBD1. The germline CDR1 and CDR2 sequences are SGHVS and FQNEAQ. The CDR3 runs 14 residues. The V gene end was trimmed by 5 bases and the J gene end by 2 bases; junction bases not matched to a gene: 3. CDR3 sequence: CASSHRGPNYGYTF. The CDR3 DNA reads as TGTGCCAGCAGCCACAGGGGGCCAAACTATGGCTACACCTTC.

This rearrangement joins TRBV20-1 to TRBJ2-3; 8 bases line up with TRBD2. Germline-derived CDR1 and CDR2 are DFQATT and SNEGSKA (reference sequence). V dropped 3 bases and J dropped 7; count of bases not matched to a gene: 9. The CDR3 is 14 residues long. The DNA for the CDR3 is TGCAGTGCTAGTGGGATAGCGGGGCGCCATACGCAGTATTTT. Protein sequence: CSASGIAGRHTQYF.

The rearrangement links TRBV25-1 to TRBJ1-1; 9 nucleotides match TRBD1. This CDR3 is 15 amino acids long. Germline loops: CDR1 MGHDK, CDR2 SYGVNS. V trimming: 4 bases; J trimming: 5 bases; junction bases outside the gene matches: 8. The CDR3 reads CASSVDRGGYTEAFF. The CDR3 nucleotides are TGTGCCAGCAGTGTCGACAGGGGGGGATATACTGAAGCTTTCTTT.

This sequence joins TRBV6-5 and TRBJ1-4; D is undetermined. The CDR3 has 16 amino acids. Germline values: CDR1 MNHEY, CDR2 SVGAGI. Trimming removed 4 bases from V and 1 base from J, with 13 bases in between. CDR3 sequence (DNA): TGTGCCAGCAGTTGGAGGACCCCCGGAACTAATGAAAAACTGTTTTTT. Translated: CASSWRTPGTNEKLFF.

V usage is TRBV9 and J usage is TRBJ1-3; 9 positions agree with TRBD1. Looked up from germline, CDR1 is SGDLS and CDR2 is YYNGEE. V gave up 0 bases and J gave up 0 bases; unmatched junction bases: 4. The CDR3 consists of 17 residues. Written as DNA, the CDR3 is TGTGCCAGCAGCGTAGACGGGACAGGGAGCTCTGGAAACACCATATATTTT. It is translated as CASSVDGTGSSGNTIYF.

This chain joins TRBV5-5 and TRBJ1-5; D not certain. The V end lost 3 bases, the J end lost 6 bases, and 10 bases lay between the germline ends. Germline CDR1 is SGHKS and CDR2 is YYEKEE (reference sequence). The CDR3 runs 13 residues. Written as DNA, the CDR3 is TGTGCCAGCAGCTGGGAAGGGTTTCAGCCCCAGCATTTT. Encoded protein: CASSWEGFQPQHF.

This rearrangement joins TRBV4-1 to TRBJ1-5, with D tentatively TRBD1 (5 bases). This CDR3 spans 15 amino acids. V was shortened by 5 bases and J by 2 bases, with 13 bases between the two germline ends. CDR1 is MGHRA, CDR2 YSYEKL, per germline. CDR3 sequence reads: CASSVYQGGNQPQHF. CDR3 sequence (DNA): TGCGCCAGCAGCGTCTACCAGGGAGGCAATCAGCCCCAGCATTTT.

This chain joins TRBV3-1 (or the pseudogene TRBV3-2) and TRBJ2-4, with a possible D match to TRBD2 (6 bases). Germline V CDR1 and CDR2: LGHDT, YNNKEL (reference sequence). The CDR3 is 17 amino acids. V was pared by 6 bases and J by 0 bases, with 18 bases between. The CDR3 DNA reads TGTGCCAGCAGACAAAGCACCCGGGACTTAGCCAAAAACATTCAGTACTTC. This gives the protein CASRQSTRDLAKNIQYF.

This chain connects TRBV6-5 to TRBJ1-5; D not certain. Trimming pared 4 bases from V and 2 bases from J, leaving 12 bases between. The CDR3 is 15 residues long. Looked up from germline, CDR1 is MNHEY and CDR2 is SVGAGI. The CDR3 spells CASSLDAVGNQPQHF. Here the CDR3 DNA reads TGTGCCAGCAGTTTGGATGCGGTGGGCAATCAGCCCCAGCATTTT.

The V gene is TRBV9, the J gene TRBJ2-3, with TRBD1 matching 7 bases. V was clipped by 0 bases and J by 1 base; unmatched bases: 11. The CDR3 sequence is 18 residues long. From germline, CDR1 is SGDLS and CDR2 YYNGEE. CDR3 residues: CASSVEPGGALRTDTQYF. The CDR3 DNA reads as TGTGCCAGCAGCGTAGAACCAGGGGGAGCCCTCCGCACAGATACGCAGTATTTT.

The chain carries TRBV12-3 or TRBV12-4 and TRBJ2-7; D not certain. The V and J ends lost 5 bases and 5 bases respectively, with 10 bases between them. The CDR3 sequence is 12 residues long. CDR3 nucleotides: TGTGCCAGCAGTCGTGGGCTTGACGAGCAGTACTTC. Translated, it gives CASSRGLDEQYF.

The CDR3 loop is CASSPHGGSGNTIYF. The CDR3 coding sequence is TGTGCCAGCAGTCCCCACGGGGGGAGTGGAAACACCATATATTTT. J is TRBJ1-3 and V is TRBV6-2 or TRBV6-3; possible D gene TRBD1, 5 bases. This CDR3 has 15 residues. Trimming removed 5 bases from V and 3 bases from J, with 14 bases in between. CDR1 is MNHEY, CDR2 SVGEGT, per germline.

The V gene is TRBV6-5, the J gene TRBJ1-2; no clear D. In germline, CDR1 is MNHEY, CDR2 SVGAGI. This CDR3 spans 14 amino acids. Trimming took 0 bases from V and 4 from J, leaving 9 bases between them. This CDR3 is CASSYSPRGYGYTF. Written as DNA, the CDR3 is TGTGCCAGCAGTTACTCACCCCGTGGCTATGGCTACACCTTC.

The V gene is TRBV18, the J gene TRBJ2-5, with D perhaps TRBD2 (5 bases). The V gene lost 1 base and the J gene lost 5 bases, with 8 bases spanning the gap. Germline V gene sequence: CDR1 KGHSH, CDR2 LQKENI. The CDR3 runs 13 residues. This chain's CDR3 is CASSPQPGETQYF. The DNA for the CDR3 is TGTGCCAGCTCACCACAGCCGGGGGAGACCCAGTACTTC.

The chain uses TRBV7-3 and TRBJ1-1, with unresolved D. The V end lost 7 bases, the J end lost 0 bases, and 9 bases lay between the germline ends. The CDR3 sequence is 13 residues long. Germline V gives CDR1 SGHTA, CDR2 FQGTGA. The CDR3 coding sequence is TGTGCCAGCACAGGCAGTCTGAACACTGAAGCTTTCTTT. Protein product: CASTGSLNTEAFF.

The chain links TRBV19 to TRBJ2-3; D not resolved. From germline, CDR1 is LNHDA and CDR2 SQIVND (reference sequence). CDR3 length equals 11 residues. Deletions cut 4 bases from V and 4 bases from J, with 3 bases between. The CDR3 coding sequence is TGTGCCAGTAGTAGTCCAGATACGCAGTATTTT. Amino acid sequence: CASSSPDTQYF.

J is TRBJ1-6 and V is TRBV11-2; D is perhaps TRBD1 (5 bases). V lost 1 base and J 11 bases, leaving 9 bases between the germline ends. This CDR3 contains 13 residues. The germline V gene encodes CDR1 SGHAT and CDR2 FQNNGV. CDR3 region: CASSLGGGAPLHF. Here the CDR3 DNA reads TGTGCCAGCAGCTTAGGGGGGGGAGCACCCCTCCACTTT.

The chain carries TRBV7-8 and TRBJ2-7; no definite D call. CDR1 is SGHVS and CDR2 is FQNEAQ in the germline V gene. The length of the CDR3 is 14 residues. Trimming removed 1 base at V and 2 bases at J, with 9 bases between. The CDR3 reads CASSLVLRTYEQYF. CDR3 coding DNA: TGTGCCAGCAGCTTAGTTCTTAGGACCTACGAGCAGTACTTC.

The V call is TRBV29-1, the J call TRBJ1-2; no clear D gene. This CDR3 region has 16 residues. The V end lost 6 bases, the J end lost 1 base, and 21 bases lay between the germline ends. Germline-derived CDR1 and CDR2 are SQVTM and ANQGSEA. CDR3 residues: CSVPTSHIDHNYGYTF. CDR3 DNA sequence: TGCAGCGTCCCGACAAGCCATATCGACCATAACTATGGCTACACCTTC.

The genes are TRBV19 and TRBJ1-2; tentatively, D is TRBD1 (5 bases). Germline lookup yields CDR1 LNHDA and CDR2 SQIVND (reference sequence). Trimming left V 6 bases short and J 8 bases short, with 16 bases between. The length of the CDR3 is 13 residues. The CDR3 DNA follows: TGTGCCAGTAGATATCAAGGGGAAAGAGGCTACACCTTC. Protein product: CASRYQGERGYTF.

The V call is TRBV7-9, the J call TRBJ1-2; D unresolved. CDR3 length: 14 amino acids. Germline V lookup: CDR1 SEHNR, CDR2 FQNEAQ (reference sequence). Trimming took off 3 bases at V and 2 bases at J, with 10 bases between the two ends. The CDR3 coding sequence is TGTGCCAGCAGCTTTCTTCAGACGAACTATGGCTACACCTTC. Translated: CASSFLQTNYGYTF.

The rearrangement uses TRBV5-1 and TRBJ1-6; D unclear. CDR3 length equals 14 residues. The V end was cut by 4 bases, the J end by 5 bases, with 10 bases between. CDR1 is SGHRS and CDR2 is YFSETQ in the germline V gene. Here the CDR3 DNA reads TGCGCCAGCAGCAGAGAGGGAGATAATTCACCCCTCCACTTT. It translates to CASSREGDNSPLHF.

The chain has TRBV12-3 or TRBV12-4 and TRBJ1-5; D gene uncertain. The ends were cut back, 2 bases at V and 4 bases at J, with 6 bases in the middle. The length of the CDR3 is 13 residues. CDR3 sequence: CASSLTGNQPQHF. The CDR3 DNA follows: TGTGCCAGCAGTTTAACGGGGAATCAGCCCCAGCATTTT.

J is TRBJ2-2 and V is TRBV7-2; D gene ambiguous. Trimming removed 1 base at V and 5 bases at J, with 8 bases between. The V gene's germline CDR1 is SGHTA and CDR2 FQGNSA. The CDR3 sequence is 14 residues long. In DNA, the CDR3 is TGTGCCAGCAGCTTAGGACCGAGGACCGGGGAGCTGTTTTTT. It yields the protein CASSLGPRTGELFF.

Here the CDR3 reads CASSFTAQETQYF. The CDR3 bases are TGTGCCAGCAGCTTCACAGCCCAAGAGACCCAGTACTTC. The V call is TRBV7-3, the J call TRBJ2-5, with D hard to call. CDR3 length equals 13 residues. Trimming pared 3 bases from V and 1 base from J, leaving 6 bases between. Germline CDR1 and CDR2: SGHTA and FQGTGA.